The 19 T cell receptor beta chains below were found in one sample sequenced in a study of T cells in Graves' hyperthyroidism and ophthalmopathy. Amplified TCR beta CDR3 regions derived from RNA transcripts. During a first-round RT-PCR of the TCR CDR3, the HTBI primer set was used. TCRdb reanalysed the multiplex PCR reads using MiXCR and keeps one entry per CDR3 protein. The sample lists fewer than 800,000 distinct CDR3 sequences, around 15% occurring once. Sequencing was done on a sample of blood. All receptors come from a young man with Graves' hyperthyroidism.

This chain connects TRBV20-1 to TRBJ2-3; TRBD1 is a possible D gene (5 bases). Per germline, CDR1 DFQATT and CDR2 SNEGSKA (reference sequence). Trimming removed 2 bases from V and 4 bases from J, with 13 bases in between. The CDR3 is 14 amino acids. The CDR3 loop reads CSARQGSGADTQYF. The CDR3 DNA is TGCAGTGCTAGACAGGGCTCGGGTGCAGATACGCAGTATTTT.

This chain connects TRBV4-1 to TRBJ2-1, with TRBD2 matching 8 bases. Germline V gives CDR1 MGHRA, CDR2 YSYEKL. V lost 0 bases and J lost 1; bases outside the gene matches: 8. The CDR3 is 18 residues long. The CDR3 loop reads CASSQDVPSGRSYNEQFF. The CDR3 DNA reads TGCGCCAGCAGCCAAGATGTGCCTAGCGGGCGGTCCTACAATGAGCAGTTCTTC.

This clonotype was observed a handful of times. The rearrangement links TRBV24-1 to TRBJ2-5; a possible D gene is TRBD1 (5 bases). The CDR3 has 15 amino acids. The germline CDR1 and CDR2 sequences are KGHDR and SFDVKD. Trimming took 0 bases from V and 4 from J, leaving 11 bases between them. In nucleotides, the CDR3 is TGTGCCACCAGTGATTTGGGGGCAGGGCTAGAGACCCAGTACTTC. Encoded protein: CATSDLGAGLETQYF.

This clonotype was detected a few times. The chain recombines TRBV10-3 with TRBJ2-6; 7 bases align to TRBD1. V was clipped by 5 bases and J by 2 bases; unmatched bases: 6. This CDR3 spans 16 amino acids. Germline-derived CDR1 and CDR2 are ENHRY and SYGVKD. This CDR3 is CAISRDSRTGANVLTF. DNA of the CDR3: TGTGCCATCAGTAGGGACAGCCGAACTGGGGCCAACGTCCTGACTTTC.

This clonotype was seen a few times. The rearrangement joins TRBV6-1 to TRBJ2-1; TRBD1 matches at 7 bases. The germline gives CDR1 MNHNS, CDR2 SASEGT. This CDR3 spans 12 amino acids. The V segment lost 7 bases and the J segment 8 bases; nucleotides outside the gene matches: 5. The CDR3 sequence: CASTRQGYEQFF. The CDR3 DNA reads as TGTGCCAGCACCCGACAGGGTTATGAGCAGTTCTTC.

This clonotype showed up many times. This chain uses TRBV11-2 with TRBJ2-1, with 10 bases aligning to TRBD2. Trimming cost V 7 bases and J 7 bases; bases outside gene matches: 7. The CDR3 runs to 14 residues. Germline CDR1 and CDR2: SGHAT and FQNNGV. CDR3 sequence: CASTPSGSWNEQFF. The CDR3 DNA sequence: TGTGCCAGCACCCCTAGCGGGAGTTGGAATGAGCAGTTCTTC.

This clonotype was counted many times. The V and J genes are TRBV27 and TRBJ2-7; 9 nucleotides match TRBD2. J gave up 4 bases and V 5 bases, and 12 bases lay outside the gene matches. Germline V gene data show CDR1 as MNHEY and CDR2 as SMNVEV (reference sequence). CDR3 length equals 16 residues. CDR3 sequence reads: CASSPGFSGRRYEQYF. As DNA, the CDR3 is TGTGCCAGCAGTCCCGGGTTTAGCGGGAGAAGGTACGAGCAGTACTTC.

This clonotype came up a few times. The chain links TRBV14 to TRBJ2-7; 9 bases are a match to TRBD2. After removal of 0 bases from V and 3 bases from J, the junction contained 6 bases not matched to a gene. Per the germline V gene, CDR1 is SGHDN and CDR2 is FVKESK. The CDR3 consists of 16 residues. The CDR3 nucleotides read TGTGCCAGCAGCCAAGAGCGGCTAGCGGGACACTACGAGCAGTACTTC. This codes for CASSQERLAGHYEQYF.

This clonotype was observed many times. The V and J genes are TRBV7-8 and TRBJ2-5; the D is unclear. Germline V CDR1 and CDR2: SGHVS, FQNEAQ. The CDR3 is 13 residues long. Trimming took off 0 bases at V and 1 base at J, with 3 bases between the two ends. CDR3 residues: CASSLARQETQYF. DNA of the CDR3: TGTGCCAGCAGCTTAGCGCGCCAAGAGACCCAGTACTTC.

V gene TRBV27 combines with J gene TRBJ2-4; D is possibly TRBD2 (7 bases). Trimming stripped 4 bases from V and 8 bases from J, with 15 bases between. There are 14 residues in the CDR3. Germline CDR1 reads MNHEY; CDR2 reads SMNVEV (reference sequence). The CDR3 protein is CASSWRGGGDIQYF. The CDR3 DNA reads TGTGCCAGCAGTTGGAGGGGGGGGGGCGACATTCAGTACTTC.

Many counts were recorded for this clonotype. The rearrangement links TRBV18 to TRBJ1-1; 9 bases map to TRBD1. The CDR3 has 17 residues. Losses at the gene ends were 0 bases for V and 0 bases for J; bases not matched to a gene: 5. Germline V lookup: CDR1 KGHSH, CDR2 LQKENI. The CDR3 DNA reads as TGTGCCAGCTCACCACCCGGACAGGGGCCTGTGAACACTGAAGCTTTCTTT. Translating gives CASSPPGQGPVNTEAFF.

This clonotype was counted at least ten times. The chain couples TRBV5-5 to TRBJ1-2; D call uncertain. CDR3 size: 12 residues. Germline loops: CDR1 SGHKS, CDR2 YYEKEE (reference sequence). Trimming took 3 bases from V and 5 from J, leaving 8 bases between them. The CDR3 is CASSSWGYGYTF. The CDR3, as DNA: TGTGCCAGCAGCTCGTGGGGTTATGGCTACACCTTC.

This clonotype has just a few counts. The chain combines TRBV7-6 with TRBJ2-6; D may be TRBD1 or TRBD2 (5 bases each). V dropped 5 bases and J dropped 4 bases, with 18 bases sitting between them. The CDR3 runs to 17 residues. Per germline, CDR1 SGHVS and CDR2 FNYEAQ. The CDR3 spells CASSPLRSGPGANVLTF. The CDR3 DNA reads as TGTGCCAGCAGCCCTCTTCGTTCGGGGCCCGGGGCCAACGTCCTGACTTTC.

The genes are TRBV3-1 and TRBJ2-7; 7 bases are a match to TRBD2. Trimming at V came to 1 base and at J to 4 bases, leaving 4 bases not matched to a gene. Germline CDR1 reads LGHDT; CDR2 reads YNNKEL (reference sequence). CDR3 length: 14 residues. CDR3 region: CASSQVGGEYEQYF. In nucleotides, the CDR3 is TGTGCCAGCAGCCAAGTGGGAGGGGAATACGAGCAGTACTTC.

This clonotype has a count of ten or more. The V and J genes are TRBV3-1 and TRBJ2-7, with D possibly matching TRBD2 (5 bases). The CDR3 loop spans 13 amino acids. CDR1 is LGHDT, CDR2 YNNKEL, per germline (reference sequence). Trimming pared 6 bases from V and 1 base from J, leaving 10 bases between. CDR3 bases: TGTGCCAGCAGGAGCGGAATGTCCTACGAGCAGTACTTC. This translates into CASRSGMSYEQYF.

In this sample, this clonotype turned up a few times. The V and J genes are TRBV9 and TRBJ2-1; 7 nucleotides agree with TRBD2. J was trimmed by 7 bases and V by 0 bases; bases with no gene match: 7. Germline V lookup: CDR1 SGDLS, CDR2 YYNGEE. This CDR3 has 15 residues. The CDR3 DNA reads as TGTGCCAGCAGCGTAGGAGCGGGATATGAAAATGAGCAGTTCTTC. It codes for CASSVGAGYENEQFF.

The chain employs TRBV10-3 and TRBJ1-4; tentative D call: TRBD1 (6 bases). Looked up from germline, CDR1 is ENHRY and CDR2 is SYGVKD. Between the trimmed V and J ends, which lost 0 bases and 0 bases, there was a span of 8 bases. This CDR3 has 16 amino acids. CDR3 sequence reads: CAISESGTPTNEKLFF. Written as DNA, the CDR3 is TGTGCCATCAGTGAGTCAGGGACACCAACTAATGAAAAACTGTTTTTT.

At least ten counts were recorded for this clonotype. The chain carries TRBV7-9 and TRBJ1-2; D gene uncertain. Trimming stripped 3 bases from V and 3 bases from J, with 14 bases between. The CDR3 sequence is 15 residues long. The germline V gene encodes CDR1 SEHNR and CDR2 FQNEAQ (reference sequence). CDR3 nucleotide sequence: TGTGCCAGCAGCTTGGTGGGCCTGGAAGACTATGGCTACACCTTC. It encodes CASSLVGLEDYGYTF.

This clonotype showed up just a few times. The chain links TRBV9 to TRBJ2-1; the D gene could be TRBD1 or TRBD2 (5 bases each). The germline CDR1 and CDR2 sequences are SGDLS and YYNGEE. This CDR3 has 13 residues. V was pared by 4 bases and J by 9 bases, with 14 bases between. CDR3 coding DNA: TGTGCCAGCAGCCCCCCCTCGGGGCTTGAGCAGTTCTTC. It is translated as CASSPPSGLEQFF.